The subject of this entry is one T cell receptor beta chain. CDR1 is LGHNA and CDR2 is YNFKEQ in the germline V gene. The CDR3 has 16 residues. V shed 1 base, J shed 2 bases, and the junction held 6 bases outside the gene matches. The source of the sample is a study of blood T cell repertoires in COVID-19. Profiled with immunoSEQ multiplex PCR; TCRdb holds only in-frame clones, not every one. This table has roughly 230,000 clones, around 82% appearing once. Sequencing was done on a sample of peripheral blood. This TCR was recovered from a man between 40 and 49 years old with active or convalescent COVID-19. The chain carries TRBV4-2 and TRBJ2-3, with 7 bases fitting TRBD2. CDR3 in amino acids: CASSQGAGVNTDTQYF. The CDR3 nucleotides are TGTGCCAGCAGCCAAGGCGCGGGGGTTAACACAGATACGCAGTATTTT.